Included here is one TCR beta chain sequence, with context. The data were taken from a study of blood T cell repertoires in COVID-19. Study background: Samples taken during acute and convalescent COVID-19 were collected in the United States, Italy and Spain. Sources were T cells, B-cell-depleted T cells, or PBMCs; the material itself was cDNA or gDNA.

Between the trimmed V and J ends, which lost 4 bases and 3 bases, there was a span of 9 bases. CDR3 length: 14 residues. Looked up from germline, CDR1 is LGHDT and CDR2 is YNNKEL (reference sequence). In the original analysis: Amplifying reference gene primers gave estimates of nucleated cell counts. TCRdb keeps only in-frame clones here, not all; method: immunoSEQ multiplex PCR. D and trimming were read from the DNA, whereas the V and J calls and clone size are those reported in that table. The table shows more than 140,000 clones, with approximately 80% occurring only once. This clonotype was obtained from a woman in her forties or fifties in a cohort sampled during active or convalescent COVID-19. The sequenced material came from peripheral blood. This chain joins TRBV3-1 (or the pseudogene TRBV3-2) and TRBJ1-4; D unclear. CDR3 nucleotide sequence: TGTGCCAGCAGCCCCAGGTCGGCTAATGAAAAACTGTTTTTT. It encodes CASSPRSANEKLFF.